By frequency in the sample, the clone carrying this T cell receptor (beta chain) is medium-sized. The data are from a study of metastatic and nonmetastatic thyroid tumors. This CDR3 is built from 17 residues. In germline, CDR1 is MGHRA, CDR2 YSYEKL. Trimming left V 0 bases short and J 0 bases short, with 9 bases between. TCRdb reanalyzed the PCR reads with MiXCR. This table has about 19,000 clones, roughly 25% appearing once. All patients reached thyroid surgery having received no treatment beforehand. The chain uses TRBV4-1 and TRBJ1-6; D gene uncertain. Sequencing was carried out using blood. This sequence was found in a male donor with papillary thyroid cancer or a benign thyroid nodule (not recorded which). Some clones in this sample may be carry-over from other donors' samples. In nucleotides, the CDR3 is TGCGCCAGCAGCCAAGATCAACAAAGCTCCTATAATTCACCCCTCCACTTT. Translating gives CASSQDQQSSYNSPLHF.